These 32 T cell receptor beta chains originate from one sample sequenced in a study of cytomegalovirus exposure and HLA in healthy donors. TCRdb's table, derived via immunoSEQ multiplex PCR, lists solely in-frame clones and lacks some. The sample has 150,000 to 160,000 clones, roughly 90% seen once. Sequencing was performed on PBMCs. All receptors come from a man younger than 30 in good health and CMV-seropositive.

This chain connects TRBV10-2 to TRBJ2-2, with D possibly TRBD2 on 5 matching bases. Germline CDR1 WSHSY, CDR2 SAAADI. The CDR3 covers 15 residues. With 7 bases removed from V and 4 bases from J, the gap between germline ends came to 16 bases. The CDR3 DNA sequence: TGCGCCAGCACCTGGTCGGGGTTGCGCACCGGGGAGCTGTTTTTT. Encoded protein: CASTWSGLRTGELFF.

This chain joins TRBV7-2 and TRBJ1-5; D is ambiguous. Trimming stripped 4 bases from V and 7 bases from J, with 14 bases between. The CDR3 is made up of 14 amino acids. From germline, CDR1 is SGHTA and CDR2 FQGNSA. In DNA, the CDR3 is TGTGCCAGCAGCTACGGAGGGTTACAACAGCCCCAGCATTTT. It encodes CASSYGGLQQPQHF.

The J gene is TRBJ2-5, the V gene TRBV9; D ambiguous. The CDR3 consists of 13 residues. V dropped 0 bases and J dropped 1 base, with 4 bases sitting between them. Germline assignment: CDR1 SGDLS and CDR2 YYNGEE. The CDR3, as DNA: TGTGCCAGCAGCGTAGCCAGCCAAGAGACCCAGTACTTC. It specifies CASSVASQETQYF.

The chain recombines TRBV27 with TRBJ2-6, with TRBD1 matching 7 bases. CDR3 length equals 17 residues. V shed 0 bases, J shed 2 bases, and the junction held 4 bases outside the gene matches. From germline, CDR1 is MNHEY and CDR2 SMNVEV (reference sequence). The CDR3 nucleotides read TGTGCCAGCAGTTTATCGGGGACAGTCACTGGGGCCAACGTCCTGACTTTC. It specifies CASSLSGTVTGANVLTF.

CDR3 nucleotides: TGCGCCAGCAGCCAAGATCCTAGCGGGAGGGTGGATGAGCAGTTCTTC. It codes for CASSQDPSGRVDEQFF. The chain recombines TRBV4-3 with TRBJ2-1; TRBD2 matches 12 bases. The CDR3 loop spans 16 amino acids. V lost 0 bases, J lost 8 bases, and 5 bases stayed unmatched. Germline assignment: CDR1 LGHNA and CDR2 YSLEER.

The chain is built from TRBV9 and TRBJ1-2; 9 bases fit TRBD1. Per the germline V gene, CDR1 is SGDLS and CDR2 is YYNGEE. There are 15 residues in the CDR3. V was clipped by 4 bases and J by 5 bases; unmatched bases: 9. The CDR3 loop is CASSPRQGGYYGYTF. The CDR3 region has the DNA TGTGCCAGCAGCCCTCGACAGGGGGGCTATTATGGCTACACCTTC.

The chain combines TRBV4-3 with TRBJ2-1, with 8 nucleotides matching TRBD1. The CDR3 loop spans 16 amino acids. Germline V gene data show CDR1 as LGHNA and CDR2 as YSLEER. J was trimmed by 5 bases and V by 4 bases; bases with no gene match: 10. CDR3 protein: CASSRLEGTGDNEQFF. The CDR3 DNA sequence: TGCGCCAGCAGCCGACTAGAGGGGACAGGAGACAATGAGCAGTTCTTC.

The chain is built from TRBV7-3 and TRBJ2-1; TRBD2 aligns across 7 bases. The CDR3 has 16 residues. With V trimmed by 1 base and J by 9 bases, 12 bases remained unmatched. CDR1 and CDR2 from the germline V gene are SGHTA and FQGTGA. The CDR3, as DNA: TGTGCCAGCAGCTTAATCGCTAGCGGCCTGGGAGGTGAGCAGTTCTTC. Its protein is CASSLIASGLGGEQFF.

The chain has TRBV29-1 and TRBJ2-3; TRBD2 agrees at 11 bases. Germline CDR1 is SQVTM and CDR2 is ANQGSEA. The CDR3 runs to 15 residues. J lost 3 bases, V lost 3 bases, and 5 bases had no gene match. Written as DNA, the CDR3 is TGCAGCGTTGACCCACTAGCGGGAGCGACAGATACGCAGTATTTT. This codes for CSVDPLAGATDTQYF.

The chain is built from TRBV7-9 and TRBJ2-7; tentatively, D is TRBD2 (6 bases). Germline lookup yields CDR1 SEHNR and CDR2 FQNEAQ (reference sequence). The CDR3 runs 13 residues. The germline V and J ends were trimmed by 8 bases and 0 bases, with 11 bases remaining between them. The CDR3 DNA follows: TGTGCCAGCCAAAAGACTAGCTCCTACGAGCAGTACTTC. Protein: CASQKTSSYEQYF.

V is TRBV5-6 and J is TRBJ2-1; 10 bases fit TRBD1. Germline V gives CDR1 SGHDT, CDR2 YYEEEE. The CDR3 loop spans 16 amino acids. V was clipped by 4 bases and J by 2 bases; unmatched bases: 6. The DNA for the CDR3 is TGTGCCAGCAGCCCGTGGGGGACAGGGGCCTACAATGAGCAGTTCTTC. Its translation is CASSPWGTGAYNEQFF.

The chain carries TRBV5-1 and TRBJ1-4, with 7 nucleotides matching TRBD1. The trim removed 4 bases at V and 4 bases at J, leaving 7 bases unmatched. CDR1 SGHRS and CDR2 YFSETQ come from the germline V gene. This CDR3 is 15 amino acids long. The CDR3 here is CASSLRDSVNEKLFF. The CDR3 nucleotides are TGCGCCAGCAGCCTTCGGGACAGCGTTAATGAAAAACTGTTTTTT. Filled out from reference TRBV5-1 and TRBJ1-4, the complete variable domain reads KAGVTQTPRYLIKTRGQQVTLSCSPISGHRSVSWYQQTPGQGLQFLFEYFSETQRNKGNFPGRFSGRQFSNSRSEMNVSTLELGDSALYLCASSLRDSVNEKLFFGSGTQLSVL.

This chain connects TRBV5-1 to TRBJ2-7, with 10 bases lining up with TRBD2. V shed 2 bases, J shed 4 bases, and the junction held 6 bases outside the gene matches. Germline V CDR1 and CDR2: SGHRS, YFSETQ. This CDR3 region has 15 residues. In DNA form, the CDR3 reads TGCGCCAGCAGCTTAAACCCTAGCGGGAGTTACGAGCAGTACTTC. Its protein product is CASSLNPSGSYEQYF. The complete variable domain, with remaining parts taken from reference TRBV5-1 and TRBJ2-7, reads KAGVTQTPRYLIKTRGQQVTLSCSPISGHRSVSWYQQTPGQGLQFLFEYFSETQRNKGNFPGRFSGRQFSNSRSEMNVSTLELGDSALYLCASSLNPSGSYEQYFGPGTRLTVT.

V and J are TRBV29-1 and TRBJ1-1; TRBD1 aligns across 7 bases. The CDR3 covers 14 residues. Per the germline V gene, CDR1 is SQVTM and CDR2 is ANQGSEA. Germline trimming cut 7 bases from V and 1 base from J; bases unmatched to any gene: 9. CDR3 in DNA: TGCAGCGGACACTCCGGGACAGAGAACACTGAAGCTTTCTTT. It encodes CSGHSGTENTEAFF.

As DNA, the CDR3 is TGTGCCTGTTTGTCGGGAGGGCGAAACACCGGGGAGCTGTTTTTT. Protein sequence: CACLSGGRNTGELFF. This chain joins TRBV6-6 and TRBJ2-2; the match to TRBD2 covers 8 bases. Unmatched junction bases numbered 10, after V lost 11 bases and J lost 2 bases. The CDR3 extends over 15 amino acids. Germline V gene lookup returns CDR1 MNHNY and CDR2 SVGAGI (reference sequence).

The count of this clone is one. The chain carries TRBV5-6 and TRBJ2-5; 7 bases match TRBD2. In germline, CDR1 is SGHDT, CDR2 YYEEEE. The CDR3 has 14 amino acids. Trimming at V came to 0 bases and at J to 5 bases, leaving 4 bases not matched to a gene. For the CDR3, the DNA is TGTGCCAGCAGCTTGGGCGGGAGCGGGGAGACCCAGTACTTC. Translation gives CASSLGGSGETQYF.

This clone was seen a single time. The chain has TRBV25-1 and TRBJ1-2; the D gene is possibly TRBD1 (6 bases). This CDR3 is built from 13 residues. Trimming stripped 6 bases from V and 10 bases from J, with 18 bases between. Germline lookup yields CDR1 MGHDK and CDR2 SYGVNS. CDR3 in DNA: TGTGCCAGCAGGCCGGGACAAGGGATGGCCTACACCTTC. Translating it yields CASRPGQGMAYTF.

The chain employs TRBV9 and TRBJ2-4; D is unclear. Germline CDR1 SGDLS, CDR2 YYNGEE. V lost 2 bases and J lost 8, with 11 bases in between. The CDR3 totals 13 residues. CDR3: CASSVSLADIQYF. The CDR3 DNA is TGTGCCAGCAGCGTTTCCCTCGCAGACATTCAGTACTTC.

The chain recombines TRBV9 with TRBJ1-1, with a possible D match to TRBD1 (5 bases). This CDR3 has 14 amino acids. Germline values: CDR1 SGDLS, CDR2 YYNGEE. Trimming cost V 4 bases and J 7 bases, with 17 bases left between them. The CDR3: CASSRGAGGREAFF. The CDR3 nucleotides read TGTGCCAGCAGCAGGGGAGCGGGAGGGCGTGAAGCTTTCTTT.

The V call is TRBV27, the J call TRBJ2-3, with 8 bases matching TRBD2. This CDR3 is 16 amino acids long. Germline loops: CDR1 MNHEY, CDR2 SMNVEV (reference sequence). V shed 5 bases and J 2 bases; nucleotides not matched to a gene: 9. The CDR3 DNA is TGTGCCAGCAGTAGAGCCGGGAGGGCACTCACAGATACGCAGTATTTT. This gives the protein CASSRAGRALTDTQYF.

This sequence joins TRBV4-3 and TRBJ1-1; D gene unclear. CDR1 is LGHNA, CDR2 YSLEER, per germline. V was trimmed by 0 bases and J by 0 bases, leaving 14 bases between them. This CDR3 has 17 amino acids. CDR3 residues: CASSQELGSDMNTEAFF. The CDR3 DNA follows: TGCGCCAGCAGCCAAGAATTGGGCTCGGATATGAACACTGAAGCTTTCTTT.

The chain joins TRBV6-1 to TRBJ2-3, with D tentatively TRBD1 (5 bases). The CDR3 consists of 13 residues. The ends were cut back, 5 bases at V and 13 bases at J, with 19 bases in the middle. Germline assignment: CDR1 MNHNS and CDR2 SASEGT. The CDR3 region is CASSPGSEDPKYF. CDR3 coding DNA: TGTGCCAGCAGTCCAGGGTCTGAAGATCCAAAGTATTTT.

This chain links TRBV19 with TRBJ2-7; TRBD1 matches at 9 bases. CDR3 length equals 16 residues. Germline V gene sequence: CDR1 LNHDA, CDR2 SQIVND (reference sequence). Trimming took 5 bases from V and 6 from J; bases not matched to a gene: 14. The CDR3 sequence: CASSPRTGEVLSEQYF. The CDR3 DNA reads TGTGCCAGTAGTCCCCGGACAGGGGAGGTTTTGAGCGAGCAGTACTTC.

This chain connects TRBV4-1 to TRBJ2-7; a possible D gene is TRBD1 (6 bases). This CDR3 spans 14 amino acids. Germline CDR1 MGHRA, CDR2 YSYEKL. Between the trimmed V and J ends, which lost 1 base and 4 bases, there was a span of 11 bases. CDR3 in DNA: TGCGCCAGCAGCCAAGGCAGGGGAGAGTACGAGCAGTACTTC. Translation gives CASSQGRGEYEQYF.

The chain links TRBV6-5 to TRBJ1-1, with TRBD1 as a possible D gene (6 bases). Deletions cut 5 bases from V and 1 base from J, with 14 bases between. The CDR3 extends over 15 amino acids. Germline loops: CDR1 MNHEY, CDR2 SVGAGI. CDR3 in amino acids: CASSRGDIKNTEAFF. CDR3 nucleotides: TGTGCCAGCAGTAGAGGGGACATCAAGAACACTGAAGCTTTCTTT.

This clone was seen only once. The rearrangement links TRBV19 to TRBJ1-4; TRBD1 is a possible D gene (6 bases). Germline lookup yields CDR1 LNHDA and CDR2 SQIVND (reference sequence). The CDR3 totals 17 residues. V gave up 3 bases and J gave up 2 bases, with 16 bases separating them. CDR3 in amino acids: CASSILEQGGTNEKLFF. The CDR3 DNA is TGTGCCAGTAGTATCTTAGAACAGGGTGGCACTAATGAAAAACTGTTTTTT.

The gene calls are TRBV30 and TRBJ2-7; 12 bases map to TRBD2. The J segment lost 2 bases and the V segment lost 5 bases, leaving 4 bases of the junction unmatched. CDR1 and CDR2 (germline): GTSNPN, SVGIG (reference sequence). The CDR3 has 14 residues. CDR3 DNA: TGTGCCTGGTCTAGCGGGAGGGCCCCCTACGAGCAGTACTTC. Residues: CAWSSGRAPYEQYF.

The chain combines TRBV7-3 with TRBJ2-1; tentatively, D is TRBD2 (6 bases). CDR1 SGHTA and CDR2 FQGTGA come from the germline V gene. The germline V and J ends were trimmed by 2 bases and 9 bases, with 14 bases remaining between them. The CDR3 loop spans 14 amino acids. The DNA for the CDR3 is TGTGCCAGCAGCTTATACGGGGGTGAGGGTGAGCAGTTCTTC. Protein product: CASSLYGGEGEQFF.

The rearrangement uses TRBV29-1 and TRBJ2-1; 8 bases fit TRBD1. From germline, CDR1 is SQVTM and CDR2 ANQGSEA. The CDR3 has 13 amino acids. J lost 4 bases, V lost 6 bases, and 5 bases had no gene match. The CDR3 nucleotides read TGCAGCGTCCGGAACAGGGGGTACAATGAGCAGTTCTTC. This encodes CSVRNRGYNEQFF.

V gene TRBV7-2 combines with J gene TRBJ2-3, with D perhaps TRBD2 (7 bases). Germline V lookup: CDR1 SGHTA, CDR2 FQGNSA. The CDR3 has 14 residues. The germline V and J ends were trimmed by 3 bases and 6 bases, with 13 bases remaining between them. The CDR3 spells CASSFPGEGDTQYF. CDR3 in DNA: TGTGCCAGCAGCTTCCCAGGGGAGGGGGATACGCAGTATTTT.

The genes are TRBV6-1 and TRBJ1-2; tentatively, D is TRBD1 (6 bases). Looked up from germline, CDR1 is MNHNS and CDR2 is SASEGT. V lost 10 bases and J 8 bases, leaving 23 bases between the germline ends. The CDR3 spans 14 residues. This chain's CDR3 is CATGEGGGPPGYTF. The CDR3 DNA is TGTGCCACTGGTGAGGGAGGGGGACCTCCCGGCTACACCTTC.

This chain connects TRBV6-1 to TRBJ1-1, with TRBD1 as a possible D gene (5 bases). Germline-derived CDR1 and CDR2 are MNHNS and SASEGT. V dropped 5 bases and J dropped 3 bases, with 7 bases sitting between them. The CDR3 is made up of 12 amino acids. The CDR3 DNA is TGTGCCAGCAGTCGACAGTACACTGAAGCTTTCTTT. Translation gives CASSRQYTEAFF.